These 26 T cell receptor beta chains were sequenced from one sample in a study of cytomegalovirus exposure and HLA in healthy donors. Clones were sequenced by immunoSEQ multiplex PCR, and TCRdb holds only the in-frame ones, with some missing. The sample shows more than 75,000 clones, 85% to 95% of them seen only once. Material for sequencing was PBMCs. The receptors were gathered from a man between 18 and 35 years old in good health and CMV-seronegative.

The table lists this clone with a count of one. This chain joins TRBV14 and TRBJ2-3; 10 nucleotides align to TRBD1. Germline lookup yields CDR1 SGHDN and CDR2 FVKESK. This CDR3 contains 17 residues. Trimming took 4 bases from V and 3 from J; bases not matched to a gene: 10. CDR3 DNA: TGTGCCAGCAGCCGGGGACAGGGGAGGAGAGGGACAGATACGCAGTATTTT. The encoded protein is CASSRGQGRRGTDTQYF.

V usage is TRBV11-2 and J usage is TRBJ1-2; TRBD1 agrees at 7 bases. Germline CDR1 SGHAT, CDR2 FQNNGV. This CDR3 has 17 residues. Trimming took 4 bases from V and 7 from J; bases not matched to a gene: 18. The CDR3 sequence: CASSSRKGGALFSGYTF. CDR3 coding DNA: TGTGCCAGCAGCTCCCGGAAAGGGGGCGCGTTATTTAGTGGCTACACCTTC.

The chain employs TRBV6-5 and TRBJ2-2; TRBD1 agrees at 8 bases. The CDR3 covers 15 residues. Germline loops: CDR1 MNHEY, CDR2 SVGAGI. Germline trimming cut 6 bases from V and 1 base from J; bases unmatched to any gene: 4. The CDR3 here is CASRHDRGNTGELFF. The CDR3, as DNA: TGTGCCAGCAGACACGACAGGGGGAACACCGGGGAGCTGTTTTTT.

The chain employs TRBV27 and TRBJ1-4; D possibly corresponds to TRBD1 (6 bases). V lost 5 bases, J lost 8 bases, and 18 bases lay in between. Germline V gives CDR1 MNHEY, CDR2 SMNVEV (reference sequence). The CDR3 spans 15 residues. Written as DNA, the CDR3 is TGTGCCAGCAGTCCCTACAGGGCTGGAGGCGAAAAACTGTTTTTT. This codes for CASSPYRAGGEKLFF. Complete variable domain (other parts from reference TRBV27 and TRBJ1-4): EAQVTQNPRYLITVTGKKLTVTCSQNMNHEYMSWYRQDPGLGLRQIYYSMNVEVTDKGDVPEGYKVSRKEKRNFPLILESPSPNQTSLYFCASSPYRAGGEKLFFGSGTQLSVL.

The chain carries TRBV2 and TRBJ2-5, with a weak D call TRBD1 (6 bases). Germline V gives CDR1 SNHLY, CDR2 FYNNEI. Trimming removed 6 bases at V and 5 bases at J, with 10 bases between. The CDR3 loop spans 12 amino acids. The DNA of the CDR3 is TGTGCCAGCAGGGGGGCCCGGGAGACCCAGTACTTC. It encodes CASRGARETQYF.

This rearrangement joins TRBV19 to TRBJ1-4; TRBD1 aligns across 9 bases. V lost 5 bases and J lost 8; bases outside the gene matches: 6. The CDR3 has 14 amino acids. The germline gives CDR1 LNHDA, CDR2 SQIVND (reference sequence). The CDR3 DNA reads TGTGCCAGTAGTTTACAGGGGGCAAAGGAAAAACTGTTTTTT. Protein: CASSLQGAKEKLFF. The complete variable domain, with remaining parts taken from reference TRBV19 and TRBJ1-4, reads DGGITQSPKYLFRKEGQNVTLSCEQNLNHDAMYWYRQDPGQGLRLIYYSQIVNDFQKGDIAEGYSVSREKKESFPLTVTSAQKNPTAFYLCASSLQGAKEKLFFGSGTQLSVL.

This chain joins TRBV11-2 and TRBJ2-7; D perhaps matches TRBD2 (6 bases). Per germline, CDR1 SGHAT and CDR2 FQNNGV. V lost 2 bases and J 3 bases, leaving 14 bases between the germline ends. The CDR3 contains 15 residues. The CDR3 DNA is TGTGCCAGCAGCTTATCGTCTGGGGGGATCTACGAGCAGTACTTC. Translated: CASSLSSGGIYEQYF.

The rearrangement joins TRBV2 to TRBJ1-1; no firm D call. Germline loops: CDR1 SNHLY, CDR2 FYNNEI. This CDR3 region has 13 residues. Trimming pared 5 bases from V and 3 bases from J, leaving 10 bases between. CDR3 DNA: TGTGCCAGCAGTCCTGACGGGGACACTGAAGCTTTCTTT. Protein: CASSPDGDTEAFF.

The chain uses TRBV11-3 and TRBJ1-1; D not resolved. The CDR3 length is 12 residues. From germline, CDR1 is SGHNT and CDR2 YENEEA. Trimming left V 5 bases short and J 3 bases short, with 7 bases between. CDR3 nucleotides: TGTGCCAGCAGCGCCGGTCACACTGAAGCTTTCTTT. It encodes CASSAGHTEAFF.

The chain employs TRBV9 and TRBJ1-1, with 9 bases aligning to TRBD1. The CDR3 consists of 15 residues. The germline V gene has CDR1 SGDLS and CDR2 YYNGEE. Unmatched junction bases numbered 9, after V lost 4 bases and J lost 5 bases. CDR3 bases: TGTGCCAGCAGCCCCACGCACAGGGGGCTAACTGAAGCTTTCTTT. Encoded protein: CASSPTHRGLTEAFF.

The chain couples TRBV19 to TRBJ2-7; 7 nucleotides align to TRBD2. Germline CDR1 is LNHDA and CDR2 is SQIVND (reference sequence). Trimming took 2 bases from V and 4 from J; bases not matched to a gene: 8. The CDR3 is 15 amino acids. The CDR3 here is CASSISEAGRYEQYF. As DNA, the CDR3 is TGTGCCAGTAGTATATCCGAAGCGGGGAGGTACGAGCAGTACTTC.

The J gene is TRBJ2-7, the V gene TRBV20-1; possible D gene TRBD1, 6 bases. CDR3 length: 11 amino acids. The V gene's germline CDR1 is DFQATT and CDR2 SNEGSKA (reference sequence). V was shortened by 3 bases and J by 4 bases, with 7 bases between the two germline ends. CDR3 nucleotides: TGCAGTGCTAGTACAGGGTACGAGCAGTACTTC. It specifies CSASTGYEQYF.

V is TRBV27 and J is TRBJ2-1, with a tentative D call TRBD2 (6 bases). Germline assignment: CDR1 MNHEY and CDR2 SMNVEV (reference sequence). The CDR3 contains 14 residues. The V gene lost 6 bases and the J gene lost 6 bases, with 15 bases spanning the gap. The CDR3, as DNA: TGTGCCAGCAGATCCTCCGGGAGTGTCAATGAGCAGTTCTTC. Its protein product is CASRSSGSVNEQFF.

The chain links TRBV5-1 to TRBJ2-3, with 8 bases aligning to TRBD1. The CDR3 totals 16 residues. From germline, CDR1 is SGHRS and CDR2 YFSETQ. The junction had 8 bases not matched to a gene; V was cut back by 4 bases and J by 1 base. CDR3 bases: TGCGCCAGCAGCCCTCCGTTGACAGGGGGCACAGATACGCAGTATTTT. It specifies CASSPPLTGGTDTQYF.

The rearrangement links TRBV5-4 to TRBJ1-2; TRBD1 agrees at 7 bases. Germline trimming cut 3 bases from V and 6 bases from J; bases unmatched to any gene: 14. This CDR3 is built from 16 residues. CDR1 and CDR2 (germline): SGHNT, YYREEE (reference sequence). In nucleotides, the CDR3 is TGTGCCAGCAGCTGGGCGAGGACAGGCCAAGTGCATGGCTACACCTTC. Amino acid sequence: CASSWARTGQVHGYTF.

The chain is built from TRBV2 and TRBJ2-5; TRBD2 aligns across 7 bases. V lost 6 bases to trimming and J lost 5 bases; unmatched junction nucleotides: 12. Germline V gene lookup returns CDR1 SNHLY and CDR2 FYNNEI. This CDR3 region has 15 residues. The CDR3 region has the DNA TGTGCCAGCAGGCCCAGCGGGAAGGGGAGGGAGACCCAGTACTTC. Translation gives CASRPSGKGRETQYF.

The genes are TRBV18 and TRBJ1-5; 9 bases fit TRBD1. The CDR3 spans 15 residues. Germline V gene lookup returns CDR1 KGHSH and CDR2 LQKENI. J gave up 1 base and V 6 bases, and 4 bases lay outside the gene matches. CDR3: CASSSGTGSNQPQHF. The CDR3 nucleotides read TGTGCCAGCTCGTCCGGGACAGGGAGCAATCAGCCCCAGCATTTT.

This chain joins TRBV7-2 and TRBJ1-1; D gene ambiguous. The germline V and J ends were trimmed by 3 bases and 0 bases, with 8 bases remaining between them. The germline gives CDR1 SGHTA, CDR2 FQGNSA. The CDR3 extends over 14 amino acids. In DNA form, the CDR3 reads TGTGCCAGCAGCTTTGCAGGTATGAACACTGAAGCTTTCTTT. Its protein product is CASSFAGMNTEAFF.

This chain uses TRBV6-4 with TRBJ1-1, with D perhaps TRBD1 (5 bases). This CDR3 has 10 amino acids. The V end lost 6 bases, the J end lost 10 bases, and 9 bases lay between the germline ends. Germline V gene sequence: CDR1 MRHNA, CDR2 SNTAGT. The CDR3 DNA reads as TGTGCCAGCAGCGCAAGGGGAGCTTTCTTT. It codes for CASSARGAFF.

V usage is TRBV27 and J usage is TRBJ2-3; possible D gene TRBD1, 6 bases. V lost 4 bases, J lost 2 bases, and 16 bases lay in between. The CDR3 totals 16 residues. Germline assignment: CDR1 MNHEY and CDR2 SMNVEV (reference sequence). The CDR3 loop reads CASSYIGTLLTDTQYF. The CDR3 DNA reads as TGTGCCAGCAGTTATATAGGGACACTACTCACAGATACGCAGTATTTT.

The rearrangement joins TRBV6-1 to TRBJ1-2, with no clear D. The CDR3 extends over 14 amino acids. Germline CDR1 is MNHNS and CDR2 is SASEGT. V lost 5 bases, J lost 4 bases, and 14 bases lay in between. CDR3 loop: CASSTGRRSYGYTF. The CDR3 region has the DNA TGTGCCAGCAGTACGGGCCGGAGGAGCTATGGCTACACCTTC.

The chain links TRBV5-4 to TRBJ2-5; D not resolved. Germline-derived CDR1 and CDR2 are SGHNT and YYREEE (reference sequence). V was pared by 0 bases and J by 2 bases, with 8 bases between. The CDR3 runs 14 residues. The CDR3 region has the DNA TGTGCCAGCAGCTTGGCAGCGATTCAAGAGACCCAGTACTTC. Translated: CASSLAAIQETQYF.

This chain connects TRBV6-6 to TRBJ2-1, with D hard to call. The CDR3 spans 16 residues. The ends were cut back, 0 bases at V and 2 bases at J, with 11 bases in the middle. Germline values: CDR1 MNHNY, CDR2 SVGAGI (reference sequence). The CDR3, as DNA: TGTGCCAGCAGTTACTCTCACGGTGGTGCCTACAATGAGCAGTTCTTC. Amino acid sequence: CASSYSHGGAYNEQFF.

The chain combines TRBV4-1 with TRBJ1-1, with D uncertain. V dropped 3 bases and J dropped 8 bases, with 16 bases sitting between them. The CDR3 is 14 amino acids. The germline V gene encodes CDR1 MGHRA and CDR2 YSYEKL. CDR3 in amino acids: CASSHYRGRVEAFF. CDR3 nucleotide sequence: TGCGCCAGCAGCCACTATCGAGGGAGGGTCGAAGCTTTCTTT.

The CDR3 reads CASSLGTGWAYEQYF. The CDR3 DNA sequence: TGCGCCAGCAGCTTGGGTACAGGGTGGGCCTACGAGCAGTACTTC. The chain recombines TRBV5-1 with TRBJ2-7; D perhaps matches TRBD1 (6 bases). The V end was cut by 0 bases, the J end by 2 bases, with 12 bases between. Germline CDR1 and CDR2: SGHRS and YFSETQ. The CDR3 has 15 residues.

V gene TRBV5-1 combines with J gene TRBJ1-4; weak D call: TRBD1 (6 bases). Trimming cost V 4 bases and J 1 base, with 11 bases left between them. The CDR3 totals 15 residues. Per germline, CDR1 SGHRS and CDR2 YFSETQ. CDR3 nucleotide sequence: TGCGCCAGCAGCCTCCCGACAGGAACTAATGAAAAACTGTTTTTT. It encodes CASSLPTGTNEKLFF. Filled out from reference TRBV5-1 and TRBJ1-4, the complete variable domain reads KAGVTQTPRYLIKTRGQQVTLSCSPISGHRSVSWYQQTPGQGLQFLFEYFSETQRNKGNFPGRFSGRQFSNSRSEMNVSTLELGDSALYLCASSLPTGTNEKLFFGSGTQLSVL.